This T cell receptor beta chain emerged from a study of T-cell reconstitution after alpha-beta-depleted transplantation in children. This clonotype came up many times. Preparation of the TCRbeta library was carried out with unique molecular identifiers. TCRdb fed the PCR reads into MiXCR, producing one record per CDR3 protein. This table holds about 980,000 distinct CDR3 sequences, about 29% found once. V gave up 6 bases and J gave up 2 bases, with 17 bases separating them. The CDR3 runs to 15 residues. CDR1 and CDR2 (germline): MDHEN, SYDVKM. Sequencing used PBMCs, mostly from graft donor cells, obtained 360 days after TCRalphabeta/CD19-depleted stem cell transplant. The V gene is TRBV28, the J gene TRBJ2-7; possible D gene TRBD1, 6 bases. The TCR originated in a boy in the first two years of life who had a stem cell transplant for SCID, so the T cells may come from the graft donor. DNA of the CDR3: TGTGCCAGCAGATCTACAGGGATTTTCCCCTACGAGCAGTACTTC. Encoded protein: CASRSTGIFPYEQYF.